These 24 T cell receptor beta chains were sequenced from one sample in a study of prognosis after radiotherapy for stage I lung cancer. From genomic DNA, two-round multiplex PCR was used to amplify TCR beta CDR3. First-round PCR employed TRBV- and TRBJ-specific primers for each gene. MiXCR was run by TCRdb on the multiplex PCR reads, yielding one entry per CDR3 protein. The repertoire consists of around 19,000 distinct CDR3 sequences, with about 50% occurring once and the leading ten covering approximately 32%. The starting material was PBMCs, obtained before or after stereotactic body radiation therapy (not recorded which). Receptors originate from a donor aged 50 or older with non-small cell lung cancer.

This sequence joins TRBV5-1 and TRBJ2-2, with TRBD1 matching 7 bases. V gave up 4 bases and J gave up 0 bases; unmatched junction bases: 12. Germline V gene sequence: CDR1 SGHRS, CDR2 YFSETQ. This CDR3 region has 18 residues. CDR3: CASSQEVPGGPNTGELFF. The CDR3 DNA reads as TGCGCCAGCAGCCAGGAGGTGCCAGGGGGACCGAACACCGGGGAGCTGTTTTTT.

V is TRBV19 and J is TRBJ1-5, with 8 bases lining up with TRBD1. Germline V gene data show CDR1 as LNHDA and CDR2 as SQIVND (reference sequence). With 6 bases clipped from V and 3 bases from J, the junction kept 7 bases outside the gene matches. The CDR3 sequence is 15 residues long. CDR3 loop: CASRWTGSVNQPQHF. In nucleotides, the CDR3 is TGTGCCAGTAGGTGGACAGGGTCGGTCAATCAGCCCCAGCATTTT.

The chain uses TRBV6-6 and TRBJ1-1, with a possible D match to TRBD1 (5 bases). The CDR3 spans 18 residues. Germline loops: CDR1 MNHNY, CDR2 SVGAGI (reference sequence). Trimming removed 0 bases from V and 5 bases from J, with 22 bases in between. CDR3 sequence: CASSYSSGWDHDGTEAFF. CDR3 coding DNA: TGTGCCAGCAGTTACTCTTCAGGGTGGGACCATGACGGGACTGAAGCTTTCTTT.

This clonotype was observed many times. V and J are TRBV29-1 and TRBJ2-7; weak D call: TRBD2 (6 bases). This CDR3 comprises 13 residues. Germline V gene data show CDR1 as SQVTM and CDR2 as ANQGSEA. With 5 bases removed from V and 4 bases from J, the gap between germline ends came to 15 bases. Written as DNA, the CDR3 is TGCAGCGTTTCGTCGGGGGTCATTTACGAGCAGTACTTC. This sequence encodes CSVSSGVIYEQYF.

Worth noting for this clonotype: One base away lies a much larger clone, so this may be a sequencing read error. The J gene is TRBJ2-5, the V gene TRBV27; D might be TRBD2 (5 bases). V was cut by 6 bases and J by 5 bases, with 13 bases left in between. The CDR3 is 13 amino acids. Germline V gene lookup returns CDR1 MNHEY and CDR2 SMNVEV (reference sequence). DNA of the CDR3: TGTGCCAGCAGAAAGACACGGGGTGAGACCCAGTACTTC. It is translated as CASRKTRGETQYF.

The J gene is TRBJ1-3, the V gene TRBV2; the D gene is possibly TRBD1 (5 bases). The length of the CDR3 is 14 residues. CDR1 is SNHLY and CDR2 is FYNNEI in the germline V gene. Between the trimmed V and J ends, which lost 4 bases and 3 bases, there was a span of 10 bases. Here the CDR3 reads CASSVMQGGNTIYF. CDR3 nucleotides: TGTGCCAGCAGTGTTATGCAGGGTGGAAACACCATATATTTT.

The V gene is TRBV11-2, the J gene TRBJ1-2, with a tentative D call TRBD1 (6 bases). The CDR3 loop spans 15 amino acids. The V gene lost 7 bases and the J gene lost 2 bases, with 17 bases spanning the gap. Germline CDR1 is SGHAT and CDR2 is FQNNGV. The CDR3 region has the DNA TGTGCCAGCACCCCATCAACGGGGACAAACTATGGCTACACCTTC. Its translation is CASTPSTGTNYGYTF. The variable domain in full, with the rest retrieved from reference TRBV11-2 and TRBJ1-2, is EAGVAQSPRYKIIEKRQSVAFWCNPISGHATLYWYQQILGQGPKLLIQFQNNGVVDDSQLPKDRFSAERLKGVDSTLKIQPAKLEDSAVYLCASTPSTGTNYGYTFGSGTRLTVV.

On this clonotype: A far larger clone is just one base off, so this is likely a read error. This chain joins TRBV6-5 and TRBJ1-1, with 7 bases that match TRBD1. This CDR3 spans 14 amino acids. The germline V gene encodes CDR1 MNHEY and CDR2 SVGAGI. J gave up 0 bases and V 7 bases, and 5 bases lay outside the gene matches. For the CDR3, the DNA is TGTGCCAGCATAACAGGGGCAATGAACACTGAAGCTTTCTTT. The encoded protein is CASITGAMNTEAFF.

This chain joins TRBV6-2 or TRBV6-3 and TRBJ2-1; D is undetermined. CDR1 is MNHEY and CDR2 is SVGEGT in the germline V gene. Trimming took off 6 bases at V and 0 bases at J, with 9 bases between the two ends. The length of the CDR3 is 14 residues. CDR3 sequence reads: CASSRVGSYNEQFF. CDR3 coding DNA: TGTGCCAGCAGCCGTGTGGGCTCCTACAATGAGCAGTTCTTC.

J is TRBJ2-1 and V is TRBV12-3 or TRBV12-4, with D unresolved. This CDR3 has 15 residues. V was clipped by 5 bases and J by 5 bases, with 16 bases between them. The CDR3 DNA follows: TGTGCCAGCAGTGCCCAACTAAGAACAAACAATGAGCAGTTCTTC. Amino acid sequence: CASSAQLRTNNEQFF.

This clonotype appeared many times. V is TRBV13 and J is TRBJ2-3; D unresolved. CDR3 length: 13 residues. Germline V gene sequence: CDR1 PRHDT, CDR2 FYEKMQ (reference sequence). Deletions cut 5 bases from V and 1 base from J, with 7 bases between. The CDR3 nucleotides are TGTGCCAGCAGCGGGGTTCGCACAGATACGCAGTATTTT. Translating it yields CASSGVRTDTQYF.

This clonotype was seen ten or more times. This chain joins TRBV2 and TRBJ1-4; the D is unclear. V was pared by 1 base and J by 11 bases, with 8 bases between. Germline loops: CDR1 SNHLY, CDR2 FYNNEI. This CDR3 spans 12 amino acids. The CDR3 DNA reads as TGTGCCAGCAGTGAAGATGAGTATAAACTGTTTTTT. Its protein product is CASSEDEYKLFF.

As to this clonotype: This may arise from a read error, as a much more abundant clone is one base away. J is TRBJ1-2 and V is TRBV6-9, with D unresolved. CDR3 length: 13 amino acids. The germline V and J ends were trimmed by 3 bases and 0 bases, with 5 bases remaining between them. Germline CDR1 is MNHGY and CDR2 is SVAAGI. Written as DNA, the CDR3 is TGTGCCAGCAGTTACCTCCCTAACTATGGCTACACCTTC. Amino acids: CASSYLPNYGYTF.

Comment on this clonotype: This is likely an artifact of a read error, given a far larger clone one base away. The genes are TRBV7-3 and TRBJ2-7; D is unresolved. Germline V gene lookup returns CDR1 SGHTA and CDR2 FQGTGA. Trimming shortened V by 5 bases and J by 7 bases, and 15 bases separated the two germline ends. This CDR3 has 13 amino acids. The CDR3 region has the DNA TGTGCCAGCAGCGAGGTAGCAGGCAATGAGCAGTACTTC. Translated: CASSEVAGNEQYF.

J is TRBJ1-2 and V is TRBV5-5, with D tentatively TRBD1 (6 bases). The CDR3 covers 15 residues. V was clipped by 4 bases and J by 6 bases, with 19 bases between them. Germline V gives CDR1 SGHKS, CDR2 YYEKEE (reference sequence). The CDR3 sequence: CASSLRLQGTDGYTF. CDR3 in DNA: TGTGCCAGCAGCCTAAGACTACAGGGAACTGATGGCTACACCTTC.

The J gene is TRBJ1-2, the V gene TRBV12-3 or TRBV12-4; the D is unclear. This CDR3 contains 12 residues. The germline V and J ends were trimmed by 6 bases and 9 bases, with 14 bases remaining between them. CDR3 loop: CASSGLGGSYTF. The CDR3 DNA reads as TGTGCCAGCAGCGGCCTAGGAGGGAGCTACACCTTC.

Many counts were recorded for this clonotype. V is TRBV9 and J is TRBJ1-2; possible D gene TRBD1, 6 bases. The germline gives CDR1 SGDLS, CDR2 YYNGEE. The ends were cut back, 4 bases at V and 8 bases at J, with 15 bases in the middle. The CDR3 sequence is 13 residues long. CDR3: CASSTGQREGYTF. As DNA, the CDR3 is TGTGCCAGCAGCACTGGACAGAGGGAAGGCTACACCTTC.

Notes on this clonotype: A much larger clone lies a single base off, so this may be a read error. V is TRBV19 and J is TRBJ2-1; the match to TRBD1 covers 7 bases. Germline CDR1 and CDR2: LNHDA and SQIVND (reference sequence). The CDR3 runs to 15 residues. This CDR3 is CASSLTGSSYNAQFF. The CDR3 nucleotides read TGTGCCAGTAGTCTGACAGGGAGCTCCTACAATGCGCAGTTCTTC. Filled out from reference TRBV19 and TRBJ2-1, the complete variable domain reads DGGITQSPKYLFRKEGQNVTLSCEQNLNHDAMYWYRQDPGQGLRLIYYSQIVNDFQKGDIAEGYSVSREKKESFPLTVTSAQKNPTAFYLCASSLTGSSYNAQFFGPGTRLTVL.

This clonotype was counted a single time. The rearrangement links TRBV19 to TRBJ1-5; D is undetermined. The CDR3 loop spans 14 amino acids. V lost 1 base to trimming and J lost 4 bases, with 8 bases between them. Germline V gene lookup returns CDR1 LNHDA and CDR2 SQIVND (reference sequence). In DNA, the CDR3 is TGTGCCAGTAGTATAGGCGGGCAGAATCAGCCCCAGCATTTT. Translation gives CASSIGGQNQPQHF.

This clonotype was observed many times. The rearrangement links TRBV28 to TRBJ2-2; TRBD1 matches at 10 bases. This CDR3 comprises 17 residues. Germline values: CDR1 MDHEN, CDR2 SYDVKM. V shed 7 bases, J shed 5 bases, and the junction held 13 bases outside the gene matches. The DNA for the CDR3 is TGTGCCAGCAAACCGGGACAGGGGACTCTGAGGACCGGGGAGCTGTTTTTT. Translation gives CASKPGQGTLRTGELFF.

The rearrangement joins TRBV7-2 to TRBJ2-7, with D perhaps being TRBD1 or TRBD2 (5 bases each). With 1 base removed from V and 4 bases from J, the gap between germline ends came to 14 bases. Germline loops: CDR1 SGHTA, CDR2 FQGNSA. The CDR3 loop spans 15 amino acids. The CDR3 loop reads CASSLVEAGAYEQYF. The CDR3 nucleotides read TGTGCCAGCAGCTTAGTAGAGGCCGGGGCATACGAGCAGTACTTC.

The chain carries TRBV29-1 and TRBJ2-1; D is unclear. CDR3 size: 14 residues. V lost 5 bases to trimming and J lost 6 bases, with 17 bases between them. CDR1 SQVTM and CDR2 ANQGSEA come from the germline V gene. The CDR3 DNA follows: TGCAGCGTTCAGGTTTTGGATAGCATCAATGAGCAGTTCTTC. Protein: CSVQVLDSINEQFF.

As for this clonotype: One junction end disagrees with the germline gene, perhaps due to a read error. V and J are TRBV9 and TRBJ2-7, with D possibly TRBD2 on 6 matching bases. The CDR3 sequence is 14 residues long. Per the germline V gene, CDR1 is SGDLS and CDR2 is YYNGEE. CDR3 nucleotide sequence: TGTGCCAAACCTCAACCGGGCGGGATCTACAAGCAGTACTTC. Encoded protein: CAKPQPGGIYKQYF.

In this sample, this clonotype turned up many times. This chain joins TRBV5-1 and TRBJ2-7; the match to TRBD1 covers 7 bases. Trimming at V came to 0 bases and at J to 4 bases, leaving 1 base not matched to a gene. The CDR3 covers 13 residues. Looked up from germline, CDR1 is SGHRS and CDR2 is YFSETQ. CDR3 nucleotide sequence: TGCGCCAGCAGCTTGGTGGGACAGTACGAGCAGTACTTC. Protein: CASSLVGQYEQYF.